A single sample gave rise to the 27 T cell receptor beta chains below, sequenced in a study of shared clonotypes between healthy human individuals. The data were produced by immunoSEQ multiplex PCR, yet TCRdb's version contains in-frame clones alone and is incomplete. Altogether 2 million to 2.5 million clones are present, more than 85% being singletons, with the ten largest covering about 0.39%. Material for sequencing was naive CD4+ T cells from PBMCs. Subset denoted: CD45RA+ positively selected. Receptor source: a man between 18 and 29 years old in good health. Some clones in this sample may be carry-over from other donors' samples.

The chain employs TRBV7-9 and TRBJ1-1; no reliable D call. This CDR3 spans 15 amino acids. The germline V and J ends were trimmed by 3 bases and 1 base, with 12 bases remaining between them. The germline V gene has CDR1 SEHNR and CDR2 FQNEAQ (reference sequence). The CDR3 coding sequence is TGTGCCAGCAGCTTTGGAGCGGGTTCGAACACTGAAGCTTTCTTT. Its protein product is CASSFGAGSNTEAFF.

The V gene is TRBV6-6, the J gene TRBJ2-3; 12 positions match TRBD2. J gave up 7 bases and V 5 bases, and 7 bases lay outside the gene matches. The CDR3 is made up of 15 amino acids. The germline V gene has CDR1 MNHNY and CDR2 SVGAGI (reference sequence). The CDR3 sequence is CASSRGLAGLHTQYF. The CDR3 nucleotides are TGTGCCAGCAGTCGTGGACTAGCGGGATTACATACGCAGTATTTT.

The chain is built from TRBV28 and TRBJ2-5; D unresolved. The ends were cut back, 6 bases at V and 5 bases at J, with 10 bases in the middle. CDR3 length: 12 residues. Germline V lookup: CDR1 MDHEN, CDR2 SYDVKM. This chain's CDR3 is CASRANTETQYF. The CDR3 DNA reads TGTGCCAGCAGGGCTAACACGGAGACCCAGTACTTC.

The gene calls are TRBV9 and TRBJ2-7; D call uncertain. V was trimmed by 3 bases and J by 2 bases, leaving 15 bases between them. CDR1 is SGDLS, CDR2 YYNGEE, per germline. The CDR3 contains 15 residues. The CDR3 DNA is TGTGCCAGCAGCGCCGTAGTCGGCTCCCCCTACGAGCAGTACTTC. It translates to CASSAVVGSPYEQYF.

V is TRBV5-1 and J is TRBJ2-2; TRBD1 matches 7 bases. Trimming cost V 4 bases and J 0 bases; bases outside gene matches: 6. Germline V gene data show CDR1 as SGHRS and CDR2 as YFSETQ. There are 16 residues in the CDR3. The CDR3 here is CASSVTGAANTGELFF. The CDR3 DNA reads TGCGCCAGCAGCGTTACAGGGGCCGCGAACACCGGGGAGCTGTTTTTT.

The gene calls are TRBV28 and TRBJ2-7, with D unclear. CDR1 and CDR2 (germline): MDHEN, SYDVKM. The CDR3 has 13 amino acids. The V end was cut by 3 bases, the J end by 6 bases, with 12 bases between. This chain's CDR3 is CASSFWQASEQYF. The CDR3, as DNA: TGTGCCAGCAGTTTTTGGCAGGCGAGCGAGCAGTACTTC.

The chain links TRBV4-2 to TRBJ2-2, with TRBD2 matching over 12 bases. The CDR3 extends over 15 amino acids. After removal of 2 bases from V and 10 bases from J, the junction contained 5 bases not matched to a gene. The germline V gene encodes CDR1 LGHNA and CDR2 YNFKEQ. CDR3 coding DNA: TGTGCCAGCAGCCAACTAGCGGGAGGGCGAGTGGAGCTGTTTTTT. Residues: CASSQLAGGRVELFF.

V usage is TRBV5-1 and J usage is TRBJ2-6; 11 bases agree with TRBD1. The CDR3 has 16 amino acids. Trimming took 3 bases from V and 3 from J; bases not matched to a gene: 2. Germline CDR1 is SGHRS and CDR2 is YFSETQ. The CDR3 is CASSWTGGNGANVLTF. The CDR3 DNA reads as TGCGCCAGCAGCTGGACAGGGGGCAATGGGGCCAACGTCCTGACTTTC. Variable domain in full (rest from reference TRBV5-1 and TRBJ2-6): KAGVTQTPRYLIKTRGQQVTLSCSPISGHRSVSWYQQTPGQGLQFLFEYFSETQRNKGNFPGRFSGRQFSNSRSEMNVSTLELGDSALYLCASSWTGGNGANVLTFGAGSRLTVL.

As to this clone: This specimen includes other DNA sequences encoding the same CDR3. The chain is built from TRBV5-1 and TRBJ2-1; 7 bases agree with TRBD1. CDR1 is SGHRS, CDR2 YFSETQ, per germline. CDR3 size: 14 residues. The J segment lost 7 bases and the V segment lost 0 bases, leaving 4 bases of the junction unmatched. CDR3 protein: CASSLGQGVNEQFF. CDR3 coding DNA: TGCGCCAGCAGCTTGGGCCAGGGGGTGAATGAGCAGTTCTTC.

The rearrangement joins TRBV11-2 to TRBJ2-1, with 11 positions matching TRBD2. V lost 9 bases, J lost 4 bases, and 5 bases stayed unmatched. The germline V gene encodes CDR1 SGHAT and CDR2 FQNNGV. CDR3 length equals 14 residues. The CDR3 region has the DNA TGTGCCAGGAGCCGACTAGCGGGGTACAATGAGCAGTTCTTC. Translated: CARSRLAGYNEQFF.

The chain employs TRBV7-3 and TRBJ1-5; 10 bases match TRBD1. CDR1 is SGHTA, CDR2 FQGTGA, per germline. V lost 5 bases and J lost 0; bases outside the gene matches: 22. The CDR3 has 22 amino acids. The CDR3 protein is CASSPEGRQGAAGTDSNQPQHF. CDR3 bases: TGTGCCAGCAGCCCCGAGGGGCGACAGGGGGCGGCAGGGACTGATAGCAATCAGCCCCAGCATTTT.

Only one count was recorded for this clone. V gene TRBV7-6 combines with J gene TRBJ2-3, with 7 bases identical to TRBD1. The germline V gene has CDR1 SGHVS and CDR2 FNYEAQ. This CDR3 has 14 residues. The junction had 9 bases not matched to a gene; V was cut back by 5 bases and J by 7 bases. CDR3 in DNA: TGTGCCAGCAGCGTAGGGGGCGGTTTTAATACGCAGTATTTT. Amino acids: CASSVGGGFNTQYF.

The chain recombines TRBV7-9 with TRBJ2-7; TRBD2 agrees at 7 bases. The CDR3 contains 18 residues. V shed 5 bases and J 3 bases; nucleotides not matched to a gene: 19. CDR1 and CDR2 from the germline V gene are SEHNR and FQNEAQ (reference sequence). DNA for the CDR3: TGTGCCAGCAGCCCCAGCCCGATTGGAGCGGGGCAGTTCTACGAGCAGTACTTC. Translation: CASSPSPIGAGQFYEQYF.

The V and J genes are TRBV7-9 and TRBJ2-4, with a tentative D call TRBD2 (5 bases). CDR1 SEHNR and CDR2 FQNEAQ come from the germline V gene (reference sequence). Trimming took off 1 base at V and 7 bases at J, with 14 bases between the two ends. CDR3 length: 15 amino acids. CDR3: CASSLDLRDWNIQYF. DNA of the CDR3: TGTGCCAGCAGCTTAGACTTGAGGGATTGGAACATTCAGTACTTC.

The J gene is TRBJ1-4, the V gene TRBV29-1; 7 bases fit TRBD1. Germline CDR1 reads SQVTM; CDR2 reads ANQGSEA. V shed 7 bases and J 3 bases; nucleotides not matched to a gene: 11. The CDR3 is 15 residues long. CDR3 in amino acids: CSARTGVQSNEKLFF. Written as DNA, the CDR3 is TGCAGCGCCCGGACAGGAGTTCAGTCTAATGAAAAACTGTTTTTT.

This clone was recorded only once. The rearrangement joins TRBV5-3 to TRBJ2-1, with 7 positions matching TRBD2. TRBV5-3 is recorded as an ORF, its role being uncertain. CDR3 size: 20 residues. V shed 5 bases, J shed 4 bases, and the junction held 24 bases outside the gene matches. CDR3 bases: TGTGCCAGAAGTACTGACAAGCCCCCGGCTAGCGGTTACTTGTACAATGAGCAGTTCTTC. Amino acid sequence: CARSTDKPPASGYLYNEQFF.

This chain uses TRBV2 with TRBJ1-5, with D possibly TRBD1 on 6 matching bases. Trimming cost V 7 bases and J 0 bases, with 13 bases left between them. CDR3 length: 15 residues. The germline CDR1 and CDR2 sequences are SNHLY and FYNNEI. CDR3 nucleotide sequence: TGTGCCAGCAAGGTCGGGACACATAGCAATCAGCCCCAGCATTTT. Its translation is CASKVGTHSNQPQHF. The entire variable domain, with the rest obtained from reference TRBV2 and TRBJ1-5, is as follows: EPEVTQTPSHQVTQMGQEVILRCVPISNHLYFYWYRQILGQKVEFLVSFYNNEISEKSEIFDDQFSVERPDGSNFTLKIRSTKLEDSAMYFCASKVGTHSNQPQHFGDGTRLSIL.

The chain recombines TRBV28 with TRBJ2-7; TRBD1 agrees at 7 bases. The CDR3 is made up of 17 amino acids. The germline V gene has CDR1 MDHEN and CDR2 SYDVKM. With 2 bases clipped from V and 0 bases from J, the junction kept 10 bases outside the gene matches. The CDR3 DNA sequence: TGTGCCAGCAGTTTACTCCCTGGACAGGCTAGCTCCTACGAGCAGTACTTC. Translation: CASSLLPGQASSYEQYF.

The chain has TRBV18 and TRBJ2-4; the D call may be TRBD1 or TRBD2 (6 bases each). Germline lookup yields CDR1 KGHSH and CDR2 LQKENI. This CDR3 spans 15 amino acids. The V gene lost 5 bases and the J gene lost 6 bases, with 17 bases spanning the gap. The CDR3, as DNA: TGTGCCAGCTCAACCTCAGTCGGAGGGGGAAACATTCAGTACTTC. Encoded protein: CASSTSVGGGNIQYF. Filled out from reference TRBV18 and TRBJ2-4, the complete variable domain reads NAGVMQNPRHLVRRRGQEARLRCSPMKGHSHVYWYRQLPEEGLKFMVYLQKENIIDESGMPKERFSAEFPKEGPSILRIQQVVRGDSAAYFCASSTSVGGGNIQYFGAGTRLSVL.

CDR3 loop: CASSPIQGDGYTF. The CDR3 DNA follows: TGTGCCAGCTCACCAATCCAGGGCGATGGCTACACCTTC. V usage is TRBV18 and J usage is TRBJ1-2; TRBD1 is a possible D gene (5 bases). The germline V gene encodes CDR1 KGHSH and CDR2 LQKENI. This CDR3 contains 13 residues. The V and J ends lost 2 bases and 6 bases respectively, with 10 bases between them.

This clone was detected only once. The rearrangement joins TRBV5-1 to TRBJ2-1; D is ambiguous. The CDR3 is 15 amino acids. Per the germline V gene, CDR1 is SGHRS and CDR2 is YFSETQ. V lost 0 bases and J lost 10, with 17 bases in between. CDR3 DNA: TGCGCCAGCAGCTTGGCCGTCAGCGCATCTCGGGAGCAGTTCTTC. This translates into CASSLAVSASREQFF. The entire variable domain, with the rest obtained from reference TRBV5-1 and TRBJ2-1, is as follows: KAGVTQTPRYLIKTRGQQVTLSCSPISGHRSVSWYQQTPGQGLQFLFEYFSETQRNKGNFPGRFSGRQFSNSRSEMNVSTLELGDSALYLCASSLAVSASREQFFGPGTRLTVL.

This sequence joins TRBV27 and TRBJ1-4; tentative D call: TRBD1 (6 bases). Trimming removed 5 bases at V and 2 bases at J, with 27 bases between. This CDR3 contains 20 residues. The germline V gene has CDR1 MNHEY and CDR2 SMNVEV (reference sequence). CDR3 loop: CASSPAHNLGGSGTNEKLFF. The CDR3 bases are TGTGCCAGCAGTCCCGCCCATAATCTAGGGGGGTCAGGCACTAATGAAAAACTGTTTTTT.

The CDR3: CATHRGPGGTEAFF. The CDR3 bases are TGTGCCACACACAGGGGGCCTGGTGGCACTGAAGCTTTCTTT. The V call is TRBV11-2, the J call TRBJ1-1, with 9 bases identical to TRBD1. The trim removed 10 bases at V and 4 bases at J, leaving 10 bases unmatched. Germline V gene data show CDR1 as SGHAT and CDR2 as FQNNGV. The CDR3 contains 14 residues.

CDR3 protein: CASSGTDSYEQYF. CDR3 in DNA: TGTGCCAGCAGCGGGACGGACTCCTACGAGCAGTACTTC. The chain is built from TRBV5-6 and TRBJ2-7; tentatively, D is TRBD1 or TRBD2 (5 bases each). CDR1 and CDR2 from the germline V gene are SGHDT and YYEEEE. The CDR3 totals 13 residues. V dropped 4 bases and J dropped 0 bases, with 8 bases sitting between them.

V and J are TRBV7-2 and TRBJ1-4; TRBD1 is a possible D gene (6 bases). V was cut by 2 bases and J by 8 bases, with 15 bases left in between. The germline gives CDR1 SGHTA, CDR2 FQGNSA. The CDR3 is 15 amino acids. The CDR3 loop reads CASSLSMGAWEKLFF. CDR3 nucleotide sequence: TGTGCCAGCAGCTTATCGATGGGGGCGTGGGAAAAACTGTTTTTT.

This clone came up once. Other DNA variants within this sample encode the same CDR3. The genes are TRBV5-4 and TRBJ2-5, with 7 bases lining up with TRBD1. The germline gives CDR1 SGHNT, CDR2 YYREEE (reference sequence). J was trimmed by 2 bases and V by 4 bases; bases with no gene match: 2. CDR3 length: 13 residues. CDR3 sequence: CASSLGQQETQYF. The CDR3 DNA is TGTGCCAGCAGCCTGGGACAGCAAGAGACCCAGTACTTC.

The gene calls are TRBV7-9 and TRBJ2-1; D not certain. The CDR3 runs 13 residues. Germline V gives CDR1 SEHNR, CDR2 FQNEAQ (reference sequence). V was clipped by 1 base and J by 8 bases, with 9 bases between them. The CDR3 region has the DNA TGTGCCAGCAGCTTAGGGATTGGGGATGAGCAGTTCTTC. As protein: CASSLGIGDEQFF. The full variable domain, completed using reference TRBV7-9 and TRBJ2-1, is DTGVSQNPRHKITKRGQNVTFRCDPISEHNRLYWYRQTLGQGPEFLTYFQNEAQLEKSRLLSDRFSAERPKGSFSTLEIQRTEQGDSAMYLCASSLGIGDEQFFGPGTRLTVL.